This is a list of T cell receptor beta chains from one sample in a study of Graves' ophthalmopathy and Graves' hyperthyroidism. TCRdb re-called the multiplex PCR reads with MiXCR, one entry per CDR3 protein. The sample includes almost 750,000 distinct CDR3 sequences, 35% to 50% of them seen just once. The sequencing sample was made of peripheral blood. Every receptor here comes from an adult man with Graves' ophthalmopathy. The CDR3 runs from the conserved cysteine through the conserved F or W. A D gene is named only where the DNA matches it firmly. Some rows mark clone size as missing; the rest say once, few, many or name a class of expanded clone.

size: NA; D: TRBD1; J: TRBJ1-2; V: TRBV10-3; CDR3: CAAAGQGTAYGYTF; DNA: TGTGCCGCCGCGGGACAGGGGACAGCCTATGGCTACACCTTC
size: many; D: NA; J: TRBJ2-6; V: TRBV7-9; CDR3: CASSRWPGANVLTF; DNA: TGTGCCAGCAGCCGGTGGCCTGGGGCCAACGTCCTGACTTTC
size: NA; D: NA; J: TRBJ1-1; V: TRBV25-1; CDR3: CASSLTGPRYEAFF; DNA: TGTGCCAGCAGTTTGACGGGACCGCGATATGAAGCTTTCTTT
size: NA; D: TRBD1; J: TRBJ2-7; V: TRBV7-9; CDR3: CASSSPSGTGRHEQYF; DNA: TGTGCCAGCAGCTCACCCTCCGGGACAGGGCGGCACGAGCAGTACTTC
size: NA; D: NA; J: TRBJ2-5; V: TRBV6-5; CDR3: CASSFRGATGETQYF; DNA: TGTGCCAGCAGTTTTCGGGGGGCTACGGGGGAGACCCAGTACTTC
size: NA; D: TRBD2; J: TRBJ2-7; V: TRBV2; CDR3: CASSLIAGGQYEQYF; DNA: TGTGCCAGCAGTTTAATAGCGGGAGGGCAATACGAGCAGTACTTC
size: NA; D: NA; J: TRBJ2-3; V: TRBV7-7; CDR3: CASSLGGTTDTQYF; DNA: TGTGCCAGCAGCTTAGGGGGAACCACAGATACGCAGTATTTT
size: NA; D: TRBD1; J: TRBJ2-5; V: TRBV20-1; CDR3: CSASFWDRSKETQYF; DNA: TGCAGTGCTAGTTTTTGGGACAGGTCGAAAGAGACCCAGTACTTC
size: few; D: TRBD2; J: TRBJ2-5; V: TRBV3-1; CDR3: CASSQDLGGWGFAQETQYF; DNA: TGTGCCAGCAGCCAAGATCTCGGGGGGTGGGGCTTTGCCCAAGAGACCCAGTACTTC
size: NA; D: NA; J: TRBJ2-5; V: TRBV7-2; CDR3: CASRLMSGTGAQYF; DNA: TGTGCCAGCAGGCTAATGAGCGGTACGGGGGCCCAGTACTTC
size: many; D: TRBD1; J: TRBJ2-7; V: TRBV10-3; CDR3: CAIRPDRTLGQYF; DNA: TGTGCCATCAGGCCGGACAGGACACTTGGGCAGTACTTC
size: NA; D: NA; J: TRBJ1-5; V: TRBV24-1; CDR3: CASSNTDGHSNQPQHF; DNA: TGTGCCAGCAGTAATACCGACGGACATAGCAATCAGCCCCAGCATTTT
size: many; D: TRBD1; J: TRBJ1-1; V: TRBV7-9; CDR3: CASSWTGGEAFF; DNA: TGTGCCAGCAGTTGGACAGGGGGAGAAGCTTTCTTT
size: few; D: TRBD1; J: TRBJ1-2; V: TRBV9; CDR3: CASSALLTGGFGYTF; DNA: TGTGCCAGCAGCGCCCTACTAACAGGGGGCTTTGGCTACACCTTC
size: NA; D: NA; J: TRBJ1-1; V: TRBV9; CDR3: CARDLGGRNTEAFF; DNA: TGTGCTAGAGACCTCGGGGGGAGGAACACTGAAGCTTTCTTT
size: few; D: NA; J: TRBJ1-2; V: TRBV10-1; CDR3: CASREVERNYGYTF; DNA: TGCGCCAGCAGGGAAGTGGAGAGAAACTATGGCTACACCTTC
size: many; D: NA; J: TRBJ1-2; V: TRBV29-1; CDR3: CSVDSPNYGYTF; DNA: TGCAGCGTTGACAGCCCTAACTATGGCTACACCTTC
size: few; D: TRBD1; J: TRBJ2-5; V: TRBV28; CDR3: CASSRGQGMRETQYF; DNA: TGTGCCAGCAGTAGGGGACAGGGGATGAGGGAGACCCAGTACTTC
size: NA; D: NA; J: TRBJ1-1; V: TRBV7-6; CDR3: CASSLAGSEATEAFF; DNA: TGTGCCAGCAGCTTAGCAGGGAGTGAAGCCACTGAAGCTTTCTTT
size: many; D: NA; J: TRBJ1-1; V: TRBV19; CDR3: CASRSIDRNTEAFF; DNA: TGTGCCAGTAGGAGCATTGACAGGAACACTGAAGCTTTCTTT
size: once; D: NA; J: TRBJ1-6; V: TRBV9; CDR3: CASSGVSNNSPLHF; DNA: TGTGCCAGCAGCGGGGTCAGCAACAATTCACCCCTCCACTTT
size: NA; D: NA; J: TRBJ1-2; V: TRBV4-1; CDR3: CASSQPQADGYTF; DNA: TGCGCCAGCAGCCAACCCCAGGCGGATGGCTACACCTTC
size: NA; D: NA; J: TRBJ2-5; V: TRBV20-1; CDR3: CSAMVGLQTQYF; DNA: TGCAGTGCTATGGTGGGGTTGCAGACCCAGTACTTC
size: few; D: NA; J: TRBJ2-5; V: TRBV7-2; CDR3: CASSRLSIGGKRDQYF; DNA: TGTGCCAGCAGCCGACTGTCTATTGGGGGAAAAAGGGACCAGTACTTC
size: NA; D: TRBD1; J: TRBJ1-5; V: TRBV10-3; CDR3: CATGDRIDQPQHF; DNA: TGTGCCACTGGGGACAGGATAGATCAGCCCCAGCATTTT
size: NA; D: NA; J: TRBJ2-7; V: TRBV25-1; CDR3: CASSLRGAREQYF; DNA: TGTGCCAGCAGTTTACGGGGGGCCCGGGAGCAGTACTTC
size: NA; D: NA; J: TRBJ1-4; V: TRBV29-1; CDR3: CSVVQGGGDEKLFF; DNA: TGCAGCGTAGTTCAAGGCGGTGGGGATGAAAAACTGTTTTTT